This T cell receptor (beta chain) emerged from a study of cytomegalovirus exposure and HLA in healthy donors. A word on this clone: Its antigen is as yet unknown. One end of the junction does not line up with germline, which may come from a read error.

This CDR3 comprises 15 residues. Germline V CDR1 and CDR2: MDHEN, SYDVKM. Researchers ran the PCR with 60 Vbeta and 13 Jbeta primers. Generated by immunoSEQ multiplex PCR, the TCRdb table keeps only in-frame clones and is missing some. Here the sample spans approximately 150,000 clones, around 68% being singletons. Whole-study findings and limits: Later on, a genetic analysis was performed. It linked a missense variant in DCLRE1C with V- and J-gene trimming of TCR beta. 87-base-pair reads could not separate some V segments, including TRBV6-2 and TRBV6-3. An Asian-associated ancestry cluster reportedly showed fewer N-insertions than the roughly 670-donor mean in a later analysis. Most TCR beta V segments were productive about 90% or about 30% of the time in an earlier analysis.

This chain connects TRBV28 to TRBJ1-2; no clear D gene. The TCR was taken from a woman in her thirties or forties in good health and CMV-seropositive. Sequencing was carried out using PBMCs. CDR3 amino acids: CASSPGGSTNYGYPF. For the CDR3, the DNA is TGTGCCAGCAGTCCCGGTGGCTCGACTAACTATGGCTACCCCTTC.